This T cell receptor beta chain was profiled in a study of a mutant IDH1 vaccine in newly diagnosed glioma. Study overall: Averaging roughly 40 years of age, treated patients were about 60% male and 37.5% female. Study-level findings and limits: Seemingly, pseudoprogression had no relation to changes in the top peripheral T cell clonotypes.

Documented time point: baseline, week 1 (first vaccination visit). As to treatment: pre-vaccination baseline after standard-of-care therapy. Trimming shortened V by 1 base and J by 4 bases, and 7 bases separated the two germline ends. The V gene's germline CDR1 is SEHNR and CDR2 FQNEAQ (reference sequence). This CDR3 contains 13 residues. This table comes from immunoSEQ multiplex PCR, and its TCRdb copy is limited to in-frame clones, with some not included. The sample carries some 22,000 clones, approximately 91% recorded once. This clone was found once. Its antigen remains unidentified. The sequence was collected from a man younger than 40 with glioma. The chain joins TRBV7-9 to TRBJ1-1; the D is unclear. The sequencing here drew on PBMCs, taken from a glioma patient treated with radiotherapy, temozolomide or both. The CDR3 region is CASSLGEGTEAFF. DNA of the CDR3: TGTGCCAGCAGCTTAGGGGAGGGCACTGAAGCTTTCTTT. Full variable domain (rest looked up from reference TRBV7-9 and TRBJ1-1): DTGVSQNPRHKITKRGQNVTFRCDPISEHNRLYWYRQTLGQGPEFLTYFQNEAQLEKSRLLSDRFSAERPKGSFSTLEIQRTEQGDSAMYLCASSLGEGTEAFFGQGTRLTVV.